This TCR beta chain appears in the sequencing data of a study of cytotoxic CD8 clonotypes in ibrutinib-treated CLL. In the study overall: For this cohort, patients were about a dozen relapsed/refractory and some 15 treatment-naive, while 17 were IGHV unmutated. Study results and caveats: Public clonotypes, found uncommonly, either contracted or stayed stable on treatment. Sustained-remission and progressing patients diverged in sampling times.

CDR3 length: 13 amino acids. Germline CDR1 is SGHRS and CDR2 is YFSETQ. Deletions cut 5 bases from V and 5 bases from J, with 13 bases between. Measured with immunoSEQ multiplex PCR; TCRdb has only the in-frame clones, and not every one. The sample records over 45,000 clones, around 52% being singletons. Concerning this clone itself: Antigen specificity is unknown.

The sequences come from PBMCs, collected at disease progression, from a patient treated with ibrutinib. The sequence was obtained from a human donor with chronic lymphocytic leukemia. The chain recombines TRBV5-1 with TRBJ2-5, with a tentative D call TRBD2 (6 bases). CDR3 sequence: CASRGEVGETQYF. DNA for the CDR3: TGCGCCAGCAGAGGGGAGGTGGGGGAGACCCAGTACTTC.